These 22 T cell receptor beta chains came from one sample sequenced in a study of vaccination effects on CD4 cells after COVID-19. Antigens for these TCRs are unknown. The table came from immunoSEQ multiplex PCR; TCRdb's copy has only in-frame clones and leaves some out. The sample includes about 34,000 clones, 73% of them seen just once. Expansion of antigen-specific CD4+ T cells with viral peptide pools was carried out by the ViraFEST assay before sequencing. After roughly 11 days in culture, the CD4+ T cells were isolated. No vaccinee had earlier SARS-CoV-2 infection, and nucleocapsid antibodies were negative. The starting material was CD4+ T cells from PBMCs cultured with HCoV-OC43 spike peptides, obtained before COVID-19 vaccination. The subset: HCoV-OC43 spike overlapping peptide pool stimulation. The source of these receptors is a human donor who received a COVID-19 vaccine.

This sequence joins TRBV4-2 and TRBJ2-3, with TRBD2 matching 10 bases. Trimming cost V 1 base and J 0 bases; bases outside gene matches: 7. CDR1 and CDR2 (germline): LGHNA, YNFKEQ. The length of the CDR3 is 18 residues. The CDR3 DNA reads TGTGCCAGCAGCCAAGTCCGGTCTAGCGGGAGTAGCACAGATACGCAGTATTTT. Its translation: CASSQVRSSGSSTDTQYF.

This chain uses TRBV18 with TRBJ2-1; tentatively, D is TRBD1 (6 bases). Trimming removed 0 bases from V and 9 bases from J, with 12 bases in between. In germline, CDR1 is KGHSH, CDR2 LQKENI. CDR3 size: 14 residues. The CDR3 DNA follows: TGTGCCAGCTCACCACCGGGTGGGGGCATTGAGCAGTTCTTC. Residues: CASSPPGGGIEQFF. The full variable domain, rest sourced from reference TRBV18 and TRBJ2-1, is NAGVMQNPRHLVRRRGQEARLRCSPMKGHSHVYWYRQLPEEGLKFMVYLQKENIIDESGMPKERFSAEFPKEGPSILRIQQVVRGDSAAYFCASSPPGGGIEQFFGPGTRLTVL.

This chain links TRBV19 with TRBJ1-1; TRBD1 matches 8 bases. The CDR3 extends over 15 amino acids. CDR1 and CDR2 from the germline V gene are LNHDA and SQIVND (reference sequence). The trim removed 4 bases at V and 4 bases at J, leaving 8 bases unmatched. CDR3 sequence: CASSRNRGRATEAFF. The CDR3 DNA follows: TGTGCCAGTAGTAGGAACAGGGGGAGGGCCACTGAAGCTTTCTTT. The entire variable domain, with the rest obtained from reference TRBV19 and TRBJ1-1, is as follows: DGGITQSPKYLFRKEGQNVTLSCEQNLNHDAMYWYRQDPGQGLRLIYYSQIVNDFQKGDIAEGYSVSREKKESFPLTVTSAQKNPTAFYLCASSRNRGRATEAFFGQGTRLTVV.

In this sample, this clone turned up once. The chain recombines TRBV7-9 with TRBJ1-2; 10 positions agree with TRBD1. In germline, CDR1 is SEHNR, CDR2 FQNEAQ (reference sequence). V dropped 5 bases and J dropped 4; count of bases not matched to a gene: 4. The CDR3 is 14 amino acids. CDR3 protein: CASSPRDRGYGYTF. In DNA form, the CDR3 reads TGTGCCAGCAGCCCCCGGGACAGGGGCTATGGCTACACCTTC.

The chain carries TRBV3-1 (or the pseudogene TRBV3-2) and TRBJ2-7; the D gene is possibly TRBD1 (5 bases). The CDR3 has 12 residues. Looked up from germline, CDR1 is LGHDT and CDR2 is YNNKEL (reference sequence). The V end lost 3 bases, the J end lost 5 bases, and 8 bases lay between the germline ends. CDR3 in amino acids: CASSHSGNEQYF. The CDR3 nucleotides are TGTGCCAGCAGCCATTCAGGGAACGAGCAGTACTTC.

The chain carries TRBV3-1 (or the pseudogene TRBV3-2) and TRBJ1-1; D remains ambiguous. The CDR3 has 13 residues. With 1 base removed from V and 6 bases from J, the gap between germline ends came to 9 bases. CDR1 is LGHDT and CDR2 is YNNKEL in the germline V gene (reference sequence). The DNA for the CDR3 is TGTGCCAGCAGCCAAGTATCAGGAGCTGAAGCTTTCTTT. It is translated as CASSQVSGAEAFF.

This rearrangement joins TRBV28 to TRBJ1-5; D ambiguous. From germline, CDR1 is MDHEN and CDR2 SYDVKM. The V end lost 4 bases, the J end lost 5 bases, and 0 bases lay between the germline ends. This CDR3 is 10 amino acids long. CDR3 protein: CASSYQPQHF. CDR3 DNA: TGTGCCAGCAGTTATCAGCCCCAGCATTTT.

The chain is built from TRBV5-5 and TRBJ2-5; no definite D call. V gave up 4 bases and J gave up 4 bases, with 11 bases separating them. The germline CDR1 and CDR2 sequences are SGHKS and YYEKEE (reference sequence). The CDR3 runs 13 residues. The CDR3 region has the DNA TGTGCCAGCAGCCCCGGACGGCTAGAGACCCAGTACTTC. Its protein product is CASSPGRLETQYF.

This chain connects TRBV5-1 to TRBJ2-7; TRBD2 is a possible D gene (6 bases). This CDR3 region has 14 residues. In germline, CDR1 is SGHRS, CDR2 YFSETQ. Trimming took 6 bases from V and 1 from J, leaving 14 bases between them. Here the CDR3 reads CASTHGGRSYEQYF. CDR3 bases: TGCGCCAGCACCCATGGAGGGAGGTCCTACGAGCAGTACTTC.

The CDR3: CASSYSAGDYGYTF. CDR3 sequence (DNA): TGTGCCAGCAGTTACTCGGCAGGTGACTATGGCTACACCTTC. This chain joins TRBV6-2 or TRBV6-3 and TRBJ1-2; D remains ambiguous. V was cut by 0 bases and J by 3 bases, with 8 bases left in between. The length of the CDR3 is 14 residues. Germline CDR1 MNHEY, CDR2 SVGEGT.

The CDR3 loop reads CAWSADPGGLFF. The CDR3 DNA sequence: TGTGCCTGGAGTGCAGACCCGGGCGGACTGTTTTTT. The rearrangement links TRBV30 to TRBJ1-4; unclear D gene. Germline V gene data show CDR1 as GTSNPN and CDR2 as SVGIG (reference sequence). This CDR3 region has 12 residues. Trimming stripped 1 base from V and 13 bases from J, with 13 bases between. Together with reference TRBV30 and TRBJ1-4, the CDR3 gives the full variable domain: SQTIHQWPATLVQPVGSPLSLECTVEGTSNPNLYWYRQAAGRGLQLLFYSVGIGQISSEVPQNLSASRPQDRQFILSSKKLLLSDSGFYLCAWSADPGGLFFGSGTQLSVL.

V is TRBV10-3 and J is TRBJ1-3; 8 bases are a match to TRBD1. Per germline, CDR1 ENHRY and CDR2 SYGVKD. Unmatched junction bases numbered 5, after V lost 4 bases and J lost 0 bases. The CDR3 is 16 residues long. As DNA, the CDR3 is TGTGCCATCAGTGTTGGACAGGGAAGCTCTGGAAACACCATATATTTT. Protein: CAISVGQGSSGNTIYF.

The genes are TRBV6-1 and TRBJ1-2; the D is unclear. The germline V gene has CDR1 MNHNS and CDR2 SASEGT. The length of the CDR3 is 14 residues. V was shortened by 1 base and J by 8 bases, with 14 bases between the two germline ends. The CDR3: CASSEGSGVRGYTF. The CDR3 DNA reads TGTGCCAGCAGTGAAGGGAGCGGGGTACGAGGCTACACCTTC.

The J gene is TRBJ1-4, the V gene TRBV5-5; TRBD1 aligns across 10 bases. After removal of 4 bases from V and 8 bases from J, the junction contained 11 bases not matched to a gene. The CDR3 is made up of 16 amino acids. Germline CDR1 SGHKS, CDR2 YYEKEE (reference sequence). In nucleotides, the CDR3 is TGTGCCAGCAGCAAGGGTCCGGGACAGGGGCACGAAAAACTGTTTTTT. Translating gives CASSKGPGQGHEKLFF.

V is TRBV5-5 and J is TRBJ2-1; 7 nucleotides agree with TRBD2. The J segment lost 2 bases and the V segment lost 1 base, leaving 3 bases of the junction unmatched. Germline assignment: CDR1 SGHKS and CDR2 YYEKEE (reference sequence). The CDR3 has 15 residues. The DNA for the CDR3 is TGTGCCAGCAGCTTGCTGAGCGGGGCCTACAATGAGCAGTTCTTC. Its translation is CASSLLSGAYNEQFF.

CDR3 nucleotide sequence: TGTGCCAGCAGCGCCCAGGGGAACACTGAAGCTTTCTTT. Translation gives CASSAQGNTEAFF. V and J are TRBV3-1 (or the pseudogene TRBV3-2) and TRBJ1-1; TRBD1 is a possible D gene (5 bases). The ends were cut back, 5 bases at V and 1 base at J, with 8 bases in the middle. This CDR3 comprises 13 residues. CDR1 is LGHDT and CDR2 is YNNKEL in the germline V gene (reference sequence).

CDR3 protein: CASRVAGGPTDTQYF. The CDR3 coding sequence is TGTGCCAGTAGAGTAGCGGGAGGGCCCACAGATACGCAGTATTTT. The chain carries TRBV19 and TRBJ2-3; 11 nucleotides line up with TRBD2. This CDR3 has 15 residues. Germline V lookup: CDR1 LNHDA, CDR2 SQIVND (reference sequence). V trimming: 6 bases; J trimming: 2 bases; junction bases outside the gene matches: 4. The variable domain in full, with the rest retrieved from reference TRBV19 and TRBJ2-3, is DGGITQSPKYLFRKEGQNVTLSCEQNLNHDAMYWYRQDPGQGLRLIYYSQIVNDFQKGDIAEGYSVSREKKESFPLTVTSAQKNPTAFYLCASRVAGGPTDTQYFGPGTRLTVL.

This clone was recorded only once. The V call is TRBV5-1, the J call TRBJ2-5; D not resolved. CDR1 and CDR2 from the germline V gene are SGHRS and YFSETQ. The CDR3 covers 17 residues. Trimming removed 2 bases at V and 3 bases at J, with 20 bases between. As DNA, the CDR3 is TGCGCCAGCAGCTTAACCCCGAGGAGTCAGTCGAAAGAGACCCAGTACTTC. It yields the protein CASSLTPRSQSKETQYF.

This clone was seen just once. CDR3 sequence: CASRTQGQQTQYF. The CDR3 DNA reads as TGTGCCAGCAGAACACAGGGGCAACAGACCCAGTACTTC. The chain couples TRBV28 to TRBJ2-5; 7 positions agree with TRBD1. After removal of 6 bases from V and 6 bases from J, the junction contained 7 bases not matched to a gene. The CDR3 is 13 residues long. The germline CDR1 and CDR2 sequences are MDHEN and SYDVKM.

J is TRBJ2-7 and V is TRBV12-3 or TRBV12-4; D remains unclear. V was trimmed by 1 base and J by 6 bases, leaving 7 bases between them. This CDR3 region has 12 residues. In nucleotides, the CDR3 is TGTGCCAGCAGTTTAGAGGGTTCCGAGCAGTACTTC. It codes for CASSLEGSEQYF.

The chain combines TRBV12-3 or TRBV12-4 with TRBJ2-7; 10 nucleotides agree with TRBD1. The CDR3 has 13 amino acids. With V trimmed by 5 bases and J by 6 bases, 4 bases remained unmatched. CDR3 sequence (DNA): TGTGCCAGCAGTATCCGGGACAGGGGCGAGCAGTACTTC. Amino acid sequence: CASSIRDRGEQYF.

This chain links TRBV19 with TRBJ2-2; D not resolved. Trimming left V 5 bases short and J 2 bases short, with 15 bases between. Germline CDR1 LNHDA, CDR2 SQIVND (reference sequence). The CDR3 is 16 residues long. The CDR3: CASSLRTGLNTGELFF. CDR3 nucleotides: TGTGCCAGTAGTCTACGGACGGGTCTCAACACCGGGGAGCTGTTTTTT.